One and the same sample provided the 8 T cell receptor beta chains below, sequenced in a study of spatial heterogeneity in lung cancer. The time point: sample taken at primary tumor resection. MiXCR, applied by TCRdb to the 5' RACE reads, yields one record per CDR3 protein. The sample shows around 63,000 distinct CDR3 sequences, about 5.9% of them seen only once. Here the sequenced sample was PBMCs, taken at surgery. The receptor set was obtained from a female donor with early-stage non-small cell lung cancer.

This clonotype was detected ten times or more. V is TRBV2 and J is TRBJ2-7; D is undetermined. Trimming pared 3 bases from V and 6 bases from J, leaving 9 bases between. The CDR3 length is 12 residues. Germline V gene sequence: CDR1 SNHLY, CDR2 FYNNEI. Here the CDR3 DNA reads TGTGCCAGCAGTGACCAGGCCCTCGAGCAGTACGTC. Protein product: CASSDQALEQYV.

Many counts were recorded for this clonotype. CDR3 nucleotide sequence: TGTGCCAGCAGCTTATTACACGCGGGAGGGGACAATGAGCAGTTCTTC. Amino acids: CASSLLHAGGDNEQFF. The rearrangement links TRBV7-3 to TRBJ2-1; 9 nucleotides match TRBD2. The CDR3 covers 16 residues. Trimming removed 2 bases from V and 5 bases from J; junction bases left unmatched: 7. Germline V CDR1 and CDR2: SGHTA, FQGTGA.

The V and J genes are TRBV19 and TRBJ1-1; 7 bases line up with TRBD1. Germline V gene sequence: CDR1 LNHDA, CDR2 SQIVND (reference sequence). Losses at the gene ends were 3 bases for V and 7 bases for J; bases not matched to a gene: 2. The CDR3 has 12 amino acids. The CDR3 DNA follows: TGTGCCAGTAGTATTGGGGACAGTGAAGCTTTCTTT. Translating gives CASSIGDSEAFF.

In this sample, this clonotype turned up many times. The chain employs TRBV7-3 and TRBJ2-2; D remains unclear. The CDR3 is made up of 16 amino acids. Germline CDR1 reads SGHTA; CDR2 reads FQGTGA. Trimming removed 1 base from V and 0 bases from J, with 9 bases in between. The CDR3 sequence is CASSLKLTANTGELFF. The CDR3 DNA reads as TGTGCCAGCAGCTTAAAGCTTACCGCGAACACCGGGGAGCTGTTTTTT.

This clonotype was observed many times. The V call is TRBV28, the J call TRBJ2-3, with 12 bases fitting TRBD2. The CDR3 is made up of 18 amino acids. CDR1 is MDHEN and CDR2 is SYDVKM in the germline V gene. With 3 bases clipped from V and 2 bases from J, the junction kept 9 bases outside the gene matches. This chain's CDR3 is CASSFPGLAGGNTDTQYF. DNA for the CDR3: TGTGCCAGCAGTTTCCCGGGGCTAGCGGGGGGGAACACAGATACGCAGTATTTT.

The table lists this clonotype with a few counts. The gene calls are TRBV28 and TRBJ2-7; D possibly corresponds to TRBD2 (7 bases). V shed 5 bases and J shed 5 bases, with 13 bases lying between them. The CDR3 sequence is 13 residues long. Germline assignment: CDR1 MDHEN and CDR2 SYDVKM. The CDR3 DNA reads TGTGCCAGCAGTCTGGGGGGGGCCAACGAGCAGTACTTC. It specifies CASSLGGANEQYF. The entire variable domain, with the rest obtained from reference TRBV28 and TRBJ2-7, is as follows: DVKVTQSSRYLVKRTGEKVFLECVQDMDHENMFWYRQDPGLGLRLIYFSYDVKMKEKGDIPEGYSVSREKKERFSLILESASTNQTSMYLCASSLGGANEQYFGPGTRLTVT.

This clonotype was detected ten times or more. The V gene is TRBV3-1, the J gene TRBJ1-1, with D unclear. The V end lost 7 bases, the J end lost 2 bases, and 11 bases lay between the germline ends. Germline CDR1 is LGHDT and CDR2 is YNNKEL (reference sequence). The CDR3 runs to 13 residues. The CDR3 coding sequence is TGTGCCAGCAACCTCCCGGGAAACACTGAAGCTTTCTTT. Protein: CASNLPGNTEAFF.

This clonotype occurred many times. This chain links TRBV5-5 with TRBJ2-5; TRBD2 matches at 8 bases. V lost 7 bases to trimming and J lost 4 bases; unmatched junction nucleotides: 12. This CDR3 spans 15 amino acids. CDR1 and CDR2 from the germline V gene are SGHKS and YYEKEE (reference sequence). This CDR3 is CASPGGGRRGETQYF. In DNA form, the CDR3 reads TGTGCCAGCCCGGGCGGGGGGCGCCGGGGAGAGACCCAGTACTTC.